Reported below is one T cell receptor beta chain. The data stem from a study of OX40 agonist ivuxolimab in advanced cancers. This CDR3 has 14 amino acids. At cycle 4 day 1, cycle 7 day 1, and baseline, blood was sampled. Libraries were prepared by immunoSEQ multiplex PCR; TCRdb keeps only in-frame clonotypes and omits some of them. The sample shows 7,000 to 8,500 clones, around 75% of them seen only once. Specimen: CD4+ or CD8+ T cells sorted from blood, collected in a trial of the OX40 agonist ivuxolimab. The sequence derives from an adult with an advanced solid tumor such as melanoma, head and neck, liver or kidney cancer. The genes are TRBV21-1 and TRBJ2-7; TRBD1 was called by the table and not checked on the DNA. TRBV21-1 is given as a pseudogene. CDR3 bases: TGTGCCAGCAGCAGCCGGGACAGGGACTACGAGCAGTACTTC. This encodes CASSSRDRDYEQYF.